This T cell receptor beta chain was retrieved from a study of PD-1 blockade in classical Hodgkin lymphoma. Study context: Nivolumab was given intravenously to patients at 3 mg/kg every 2 weeks.

Profiled with immunoSEQ multiplex PCR; TCRdb holds only in-frame clones, not every one. The repertoire holds about 46,000 clones, with around 70% as singletons. Brentuximab vedotin exposure varied, and every patient relapsed after autologous stem cell transplantation. About this clone itself: Its specificity is unknown.

Broader study findings: Underlying causes for the observed repertoire differences were not defined, possibly disease activity or prior therapy.

The CDR3 is 13 residues long. V lost 7 bases to trimming and J lost 4 bases; unmatched junction nucleotides: 3. CDR1 ENHRY and CDR2 SYGVKD come from the germline V gene. The sequencing used peripheral blood mononuclear cells (PBMCs), collected at baseline. The sequence came from a human donor with classical Hodgkin lymphoma. The genes are TRBV10-3 and TRBJ2-1; the match to TRBD2 covers 8 bases. The CDR3 coding sequence is TGTGCCATCAAAACTAGCGGTTACAATGAGCAGTTCTTC. Amino acid sequence: CAIKTSGYNEQFF.